These T cell receptor beta chains were read from a single sample in a study of human T cells and chemical hapten exposure. TCRdb processed the RACE reads anew with MiXCR; each CDR3 protein has one entry. Among 55,000 to 75,000 distinct CDR3 sequences listed, approximately 13% were seen once. Here the sequenced sample was whole blood, taken in connection with sensitization to the hapten diphenylcyclopropenone (DPC). Every receptor here comes from a young man with alopecia areata. Some clones in this sample may be carry-over from other donors' samples. Both conserved end residues are part of each CDR3. The order of the fields is D gene, J gene, clone size, V gene, CDR3 DNA, CDR3 protein. A D gene is named only where the DNA matches it firmly. Clone size, where shown, is once, few, many, or a class for clones that have expanded.

d_gene: TRBD1
j_gene: TRBJ1-5
abundance: NA
v_gene: TRBV28
CDR3nt: TGTGCCAGCGGATCGTACCAGGGGGTGGGAAATCAGCCCCAGCATTTT
CDR3aa: CASGSYQGVGNQPQHF

d_gene: TRBD1
j_gene: TRBJ1-6
abundance: few
v_gene: TRBV7-6
CDR3nt: TGTGCCAGCAGCTTAGAGGACAGGGATTCACCCCTCCACTTT
CDR3aa: CASSLEDRDSPLHF

d_gene: NA
j_gene: TRBJ2-2
abundance: NA
v_gene: TRBV2
CDR3nt: TGTGCCAGCAGTGTAGCAGGGGACACCGGGGAGCTGTTTTTT
CDR3aa: CASSVAGDTGELFF

d_gene: NA
j_gene: TRBJ1-1
abundance: many
v_gene: TRBV5-1
CDR3nt: TGCGCCACTTCCCCGGGCGTTGGACGCTCACTCAACACTGAAGCTTTCTTT
CDR3aa: CATSPGVGRSLNTEAFF

d_gene: NA
j_gene: TRBJ1-1
abundance: once
v_gene: TRBV7-2
CDR3nt: TGTGCCAGCAGTTTACTCAGGGGTACTGGCACTGAAGCTTTCTTT
CDR3aa: CASSLLRGTGTEAFF

d_gene: NA
j_gene: TRBJ1-1
abundance: NA
v_gene: TRBV10-3
CDR3nt: TGTGCCGGATCAGGTTCGAAGAACACTGAAGCTTTCTTT
CDR3aa: CAGSGSKNTEAFF

d_gene: NA
j_gene: TRBJ2-7
abundance: many
v_gene: TRBV5-1
CDR3nt: TGCGCCAGCAGCTTGGTTGGGATCAGGTACGAGCAGTACTTC
CDR3aa: CASSLVGIRYEQYF

d_gene: NA
j_gene: TRBJ2-5
abundance: few
v_gene: TRBV28
CDR3nt: TGTGCCAGCAGCAGACAGGAAGAGACCCAGTACTTC
CDR3aa: CASSRQEETQYF

d_gene: NA
j_gene: TRBJ2-1
abundance: few
v_gene: TRBV28
CDR3nt: TGTGCCAGCAGTGGCGATGGGGAGGCCTACAATGAGCAGTTCTTC
CDR3aa: CASSGDGEAYNEQFF

d_gene: TRBD1
j_gene: TRBJ1-1
abundance: NA
v_gene: TRBV29-1
CDR3nt: TGCAGCGCTGGGGGACAGGGAAACACTGAAGCTTTCTTT
CDR3aa: CSAGGQGNTEAFF

d_gene: TRBD1
j_gene: TRBJ2-3
abundance: NA
v_gene: TRBV4-1
CDR3nt: TGCGCCAGCAGCCATAATCCGGGACAGGGAACAGATACGCAGTATTTT
CDR3aa: CASSHNPGQGTDTQYF

d_gene: NA
j_gene: TRBJ2-7
abundance: few
v_gene: TRBV4-1
CDR3nt: TGCGCCAGCAGCCAAGAGGGTAGCGAACCCTCCTACGAGCAGTACTTC
CDR3aa: CASSQEGSEPSYEQYF

d_gene: NA
j_gene: TRBJ1-1
abundance: many
v_gene: TRBV21-1
CDR3nt: TGTGCCAGCAGCAAAGTGTCTACGGGCGGAGGGTCGGACGGCAGCCCCATCCACGCTGAAGCTTTCTTT
CDR3aa: CASSKVSTGGGSDGSPIHAEAFF

d_gene: NA
j_gene: TRBJ1-5
abundance: many
v_gene: TRBV21-1
CDR3nt: TGTGCCAGCAGCAAATGTCTACCTAGCAATCAGCCCCAGCATTTT
CDR3aa: CASSKCLPSNQPQHF

d_gene: NA
j_gene: TRBJ1-2
abundance: NA
v_gene: TRBV24-1
CDR3nt: TGTGCCACCAGTGTGGGGTCAGGCTATGGCTACACCTTC
CDR3aa: CATSVGSGYGYTF

d_gene: NA
j_gene: TRBJ2-1
abundance: few
v_gene: TRBV7-2
CDR3nt: TGTGCCAGCAGCTTGATGCACCAGGTCGGCAATGAGCAGTTCTTC
CDR3aa: CASSLMHQVGNEQFF

d_gene: NA
j_gene: TRBJ1-5
abundance: few
v_gene: TRBV12-3/TRBV12-4
CDR3nt: TGTGCCAGCAGTCACTCGTGGTGGGGTAGCAATCAGCCCCAGCATTTT
CDR3aa: CASSHSWWGSNQPQHF